The 4 T cell receptor beta chains below were found in one sample sequenced in a study of identical twins. TCRdb redid the calling of the 5' RACE reads with MiXCR, one entry per CDR3 protein. The sample includes over 550,000 distinct CDR3 sequences, less than 9% of them seen just once. A further study also used this sample, focusing on yellow fever vaccine responses in identical twins.

Sequencing was done on a sample of PBMCs. Receptors were obtained from a woman under 30 in good health.

V and J are TRBV20-1 and TRBJ2-1; TRBD2 matches 11 bases. The junction had 8 bases not matched to a gene; V was cut back by 6 bases and J by 4 bases. The CDR3 extends over 15 amino acids. CDR1 is DFQATT, CDR2 SNEGSKA, per germline (reference sequence). The CDR3 DNA reads TGCAGTGCCCCGCCCGGGACTAGCGGATACAATGAGCAGTTCTTC. It yields the protein CSAPPGTSGYNEQFF.

This clonotype was seen a handful of times. V usage is TRBV10-3 and J usage is TRBJ2-1; no reliable D call. V lost 10 bases and J 8 bases, leaving 15 bases between the germline ends. This CDR3 has 12 residues. Per the germline V gene, CDR1 is ENHRY and CDR2 is SYGVKD. The CDR3 DNA sequence: TGTGCCACTGGGTCGGGTCTGGATGAGCAGTTCTTC. It is translated as CATGSGLDEQFF.

This clonotype has a handful of counts. V is TRBV7-9 and J is TRBJ1-6; D possibly corresponds to TRBD1 (6 bases). The V end was cut by 1 base, the J end by 9 bases, with 10 bases between. Germline V gene data show CDR1 as SEHNR and CDR2 as FQNEAQ (reference sequence). This CDR3 is built from 14 residues. The CDR3: CASSLEQQGSPLHF. The DNA for the CDR3 is TGTGCCAGCAGCTTAGAACAACAGGGTTCACCCCTCCACTTT.

The rearrangement uses TRBV20-1 and TRBJ2-3; 8 bases align to TRBD2. Losses at the gene ends were 2 bases for V and 0 bases for J; bases not matched to a gene: 1. CDR1 is DFQATT and CDR2 is SNEGSKA in the germline V gene (reference sequence). CDR3 length: 14 residues. CDR3 loop: CSARPSGSTDTQYF. For the CDR3, the DNA is TGCAGTGCTAGACCTAGCGGGAGCACAGATACGCAGTATTTT.